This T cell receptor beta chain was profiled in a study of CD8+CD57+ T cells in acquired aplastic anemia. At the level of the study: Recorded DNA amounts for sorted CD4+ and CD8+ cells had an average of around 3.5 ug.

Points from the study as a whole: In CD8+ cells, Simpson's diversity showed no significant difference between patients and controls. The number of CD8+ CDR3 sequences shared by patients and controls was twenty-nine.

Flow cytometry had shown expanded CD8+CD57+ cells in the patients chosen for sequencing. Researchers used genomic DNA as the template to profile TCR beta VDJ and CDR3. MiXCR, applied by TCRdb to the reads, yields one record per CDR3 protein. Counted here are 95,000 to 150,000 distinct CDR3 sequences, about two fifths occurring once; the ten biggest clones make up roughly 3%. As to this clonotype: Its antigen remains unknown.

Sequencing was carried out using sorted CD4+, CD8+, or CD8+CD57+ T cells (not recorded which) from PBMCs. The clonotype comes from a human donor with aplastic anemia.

The CDR3 spells CATSDQDRVGDTQYF. The CDR3, as DNA: TGTGCCACCAGTGACCAGGACAGGGTAGGCGATACGCAGTATTTT. This chain connects TRBV24-1 to TRBJ2-3, with TRBD1 identical over 8 bases. This CDR3 has 15 amino acids. The J segment lost 6 bases and the V segment lost 4 bases, leaving 8 bases of the junction unmatched. Looked up from germline, CDR1 is KGHDR and CDR2 is SFDVKD.